The clone carrying this T cell receptor beta chain was recorded a few times. TCRdb reprocessed the 5' RACE reads via MiXCR and lists one record per CDR3 protein. The sample records about 270,000 distinct CDR3 sequences, roughly 15% being singletons. This sample was included in a study of T-cell memory formation after mild COVID-19. Germline loops: CDR1 SGHKS, CDR2 YYEKEE (reference sequence). The germline V and J ends were trimmed by 7 bases and 3 bases, with 13 bases remaining between them. This CDR3 has 13 amino acids. The sequenced material came from PBMCs or a T cell subset sorted from them (not recorded which). The V call is TRBV5-5, the J call TRBJ2-5; D unresolved. The TCR sequence derives from a young man who had mild COVID-19 (a few samples of this study predate the infection). Cell type and time point are not known. CDR3 nucleotide sequence: TGTGCCAGCGGCCCCAACTGGGAAGAGACCCAGTACTTC. Protein: CASGPNWEETQYF.